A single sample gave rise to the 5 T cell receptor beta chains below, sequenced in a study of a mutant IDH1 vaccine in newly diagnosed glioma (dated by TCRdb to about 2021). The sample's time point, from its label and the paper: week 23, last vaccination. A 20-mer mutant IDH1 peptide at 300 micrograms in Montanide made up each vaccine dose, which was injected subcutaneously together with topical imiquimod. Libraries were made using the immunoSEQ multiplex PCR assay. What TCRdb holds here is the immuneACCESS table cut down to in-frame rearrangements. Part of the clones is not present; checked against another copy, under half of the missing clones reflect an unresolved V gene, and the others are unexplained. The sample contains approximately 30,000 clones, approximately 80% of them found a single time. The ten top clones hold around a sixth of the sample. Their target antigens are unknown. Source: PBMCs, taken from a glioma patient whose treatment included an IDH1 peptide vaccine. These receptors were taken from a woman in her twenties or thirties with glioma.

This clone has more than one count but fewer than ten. CDR3: CASSTPGQLWGYTF. CDR3 coding DNA: TGTGCCAGCTCGACTCCGGGACAGCTCTGGGGCTACACCTTC. The V and J genes are TRBV18 and TRBJ1-2; 7 bases are shared with TRBD1. The CDR3 is 14 amino acids. After removal of 6 bases from V and 8 bases from J, the junction contained 12 bases not matched to a gene. The germline V gene has CDR1 KGHSH and CDR2 LQKENI.

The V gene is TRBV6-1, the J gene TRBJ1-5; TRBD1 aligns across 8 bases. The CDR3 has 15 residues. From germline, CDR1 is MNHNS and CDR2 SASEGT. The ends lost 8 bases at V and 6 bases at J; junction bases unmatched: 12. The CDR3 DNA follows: TGTGCCAGCGACACCGGACCGGGACAGGTTCAGCCCCAGCATTTT. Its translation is CASDTGPGQVQPQHF.

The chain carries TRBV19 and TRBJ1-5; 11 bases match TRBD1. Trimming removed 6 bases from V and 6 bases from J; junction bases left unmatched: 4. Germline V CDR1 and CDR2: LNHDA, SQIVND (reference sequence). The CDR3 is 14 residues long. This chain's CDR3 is CASRWTGGFQPQHF. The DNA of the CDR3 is TGTGCCAGTAGATGGACAGGGGGCTTTCAGCCCCAGCATTTT.

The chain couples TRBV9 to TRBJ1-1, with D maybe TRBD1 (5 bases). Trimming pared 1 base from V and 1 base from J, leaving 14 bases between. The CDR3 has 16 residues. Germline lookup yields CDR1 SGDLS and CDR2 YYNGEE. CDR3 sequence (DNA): TGTGCCAGCAGCGTACGCCAGGGCGGCTCGAACACTGAAGCTTTCTTT. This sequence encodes CASSVRQGGSNTEAFF.

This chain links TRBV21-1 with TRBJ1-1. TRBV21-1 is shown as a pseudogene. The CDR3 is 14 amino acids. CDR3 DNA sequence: TGTGCCAGCAGCGGACGGAGACTAAACACTGAAGCTTTCTTT. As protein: CASSGRRLNTEAFF.